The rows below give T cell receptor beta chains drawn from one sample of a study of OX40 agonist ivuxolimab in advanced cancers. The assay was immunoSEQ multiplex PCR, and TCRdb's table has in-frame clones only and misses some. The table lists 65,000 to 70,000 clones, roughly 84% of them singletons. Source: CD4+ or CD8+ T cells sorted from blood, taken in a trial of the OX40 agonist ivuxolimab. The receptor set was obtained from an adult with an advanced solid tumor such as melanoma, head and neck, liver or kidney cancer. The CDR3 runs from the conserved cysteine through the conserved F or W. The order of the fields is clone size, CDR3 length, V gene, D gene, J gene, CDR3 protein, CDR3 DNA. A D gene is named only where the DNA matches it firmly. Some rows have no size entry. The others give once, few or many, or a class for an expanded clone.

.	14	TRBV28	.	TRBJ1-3	CASSVPKWGNTIYF	TGTGCCAGCAGTGTACCTAAGTGGGGAAACACCATATATTTT
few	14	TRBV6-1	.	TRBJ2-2	CASRRGANTGELFF	TGTGCCAGCAGGAGGGGTGCGAACACCGGGGAGCTGTTTTTT
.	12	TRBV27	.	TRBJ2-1	CASSFSAGGQFF	TGTGCCAGCAGTTTTAGCGCTGGGGGGCAGTTCTTC
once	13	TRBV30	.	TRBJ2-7	CAWRRDHSYEQYF	TGTGCCTGGAGAAGGGACCACTCCTACGAGCAGTACTTC
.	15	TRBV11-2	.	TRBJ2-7	CASSLAAGRGYEQYF	TGTGCCAGCAGCTTAGCCGCTGGCAGGGGATACGAGCAGTACTTC
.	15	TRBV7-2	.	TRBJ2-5	CASSRTGTPKETQYF	TGTGCCAGCAGCCGAACCGGGACCCCAAAAGAGACCCAGTACTTC
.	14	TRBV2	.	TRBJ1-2	CASGGGRANYGYTF	TGTGCCAGCGGTGGTGGCCGTGCTAACTATGGCTACACCTTC
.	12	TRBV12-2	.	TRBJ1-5	CASRLEDRTPHF	TGTGCAAGTCGCTTAGAGGACAGGACCCCGCATTTT
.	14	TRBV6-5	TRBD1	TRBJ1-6	CASSSGGQGRPLHF	TGTGCCAGCAGCTCAGGGGGACAAGGAAGGCCCCTCCACTTT
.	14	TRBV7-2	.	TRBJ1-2	CASSLVITGHGYTF	TGTGCCAGCAGCTTAGTGATTACGGGGCATGGCTACACCTTC
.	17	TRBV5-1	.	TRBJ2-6	CASTKGGGNSGANVLTF	TGCGCCAGCACTAAGGGGGGCGGGAACTCTGGGGCCAACGTCCTGACTTTC
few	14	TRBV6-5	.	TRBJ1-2	CASSYSVKGNGYTF	TGTGCCAGCAGTTACTCGGTCAAGGGGAATGGCTACACCTTC
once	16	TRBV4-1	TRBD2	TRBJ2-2	CASSTSGGVDPGELFF	TGCGCCAGCAGCACTAGCGGGGGGGTAGACCCCGGGGAGCTGTTTTTT
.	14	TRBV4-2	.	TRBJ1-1	CASSHHQENTEAFF	TGTGCCAGCAGCCACCATCAGGAGAACACTGAAGCTTTCTTT
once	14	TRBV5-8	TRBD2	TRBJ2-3	CASSLGQGLNTQYF	TGTGCCAGCAGCTTGGGGCAGGGACTAAATACGCAGTATTTT
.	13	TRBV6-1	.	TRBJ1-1	CASRDLGRPEAFF	TGTGCCAGCAGGGACCTAGGACGGCCTGAAGCTTTCTTT
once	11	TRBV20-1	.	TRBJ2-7	CSAQTGEAQYF	TGCAGTGCCCAGACGGGGGAAGCGCAGTACTTC
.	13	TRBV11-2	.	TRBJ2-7	CASSLVRGYEQYF	TGTGCCAGCAGCTTAGTTCGGGGCTACGAGCAGTACTTC
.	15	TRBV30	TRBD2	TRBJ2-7	CAWNPYWGRAYEQYF	TGTGCCTGGAACCCGTATTGGGGGAGGGCCTACGAGCAGTACTTC
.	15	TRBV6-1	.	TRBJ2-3	CASSGWDLKTDTQYF	TGTGCCAGCAGTGGGTGGGACCTGAAAACAGATACGCAGTATTTT
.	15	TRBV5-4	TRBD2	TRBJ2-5	CASSSGGGGRETQYF	TGTGCCAGCAGCTCCGGTGGGGGGGGTAGAGAGACCCAGTACTTC
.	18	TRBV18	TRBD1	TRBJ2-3	CASSPRDRGLTGTDTQYF	TGTGCCAGCTCACCACGGGACAGAGGCCTTACGGGCACAGATACGCAGTATTTT
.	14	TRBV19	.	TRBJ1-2	CASSTGLSNYGYTF	TGTGCCAGTAGTACGGGACTGAGTAACTATGGCTACACCTTC
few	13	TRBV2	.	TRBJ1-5	CASGAGANQPQHF	TGTGCCAGCGGGGCAGGGGCTAATCAGCCCCAGCATTTT
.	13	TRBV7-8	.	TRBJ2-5	CASSPTAPGTQYF	TGTGCCAGCAGCCCCACGGCCCCCGGGACCCAGTACTTC
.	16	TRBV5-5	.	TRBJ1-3	CASSLTENRGGNTIYF	TGTGCCAGCAGCTTGACAGAGAACCGAGGGGGGAACACCATATATTTT
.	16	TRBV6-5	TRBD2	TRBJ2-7	CASSYSLAGGWDEQYF	TGTGCCAGCAGTTACTCCTTAGCGGGGGGGTGGGACGAGCAGTACTTC
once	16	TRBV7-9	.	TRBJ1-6	CASSMSIGVYNSPLHF	TGTGCCAGCAGCATGTCGATCGGGGTTTATAATTCACCCCTCCACTTT
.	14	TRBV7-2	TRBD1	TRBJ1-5	CASSVDRGNQPQHF	TGTGCCAGCAGCGTCGACAGGGGCAATCAGCCCCAGCATTTT
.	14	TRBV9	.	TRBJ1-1	CASSVITGNTEAFF	TGTGCCAGCAGCGTAATAACAGGGAACACTGAAGCTTTCTTT
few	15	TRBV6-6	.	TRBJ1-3	CASSTARISGNTIYF	TGTGCCAGCAGCACTGCCCGGATCTCTGGAAACACCATATATTTT
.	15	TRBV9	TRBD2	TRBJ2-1	CASSKLAGGPDEQFF	TGTGCCAGCAGCAAACTAGCGGGGGGGCCCGATGAGCAGTTCTTC
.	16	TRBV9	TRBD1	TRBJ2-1	CASSVPRTGSRNEQFF	TGTGCCAGCAGCGTACCCCGGACAGGGTCCAGGAATGAGCAGTTCTTC
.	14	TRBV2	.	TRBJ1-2	CASRPGGGFGGYTF	TGTGCCAGCAGGCCCGGGGGGGGATTCGGTGGCTACACCTTC
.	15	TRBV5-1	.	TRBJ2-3	CASSLAGLGGDTQYF	TGCGCCAGCAGCTTGGCTGGACTAGGGGGAGATACGCAGTATTTT
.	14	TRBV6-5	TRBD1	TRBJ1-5	CASSYSTGDQPQHF	TGTGCCAGCAGTTACTCAACAGGGGACCAGCCCCAGCATTTT
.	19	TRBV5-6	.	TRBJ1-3	CASSRGELRLRFSGNTIYF	TGTGCCAGCAGCCGCGGGGAGCTCCGACTACGGTTCTCTGGAAACACCATATATTTT
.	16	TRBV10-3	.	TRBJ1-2	CAISGTSRRTYGGYTF	TGTGCCATCAGTGGCACCAGCAGGAGGACCTATGGGGGCTACACCTTC
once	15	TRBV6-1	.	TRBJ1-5	CASSESVSINQPQHF	TGTGCCAGCAGTGAAAGTGTCTCGATCAATCAGCCCCAGCATTTT
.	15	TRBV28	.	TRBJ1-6	CASSPFGRGDSPLHF	TGTGCCAGCAGTCCGTTTGGGCGGGGGGATTCACCCCTCCACTTT
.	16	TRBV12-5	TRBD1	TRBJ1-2	CASGGQGDIANYGYTF	TGTGCTAGTGGGGGACAGGGAGACATAGCTAACTATGGCTACACCTTC
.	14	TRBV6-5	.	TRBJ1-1	CASRGGRGTGRAFF	TGTGCCAGCAGAGGGGGGAGGGGGACGGGTAGAGCTTTCTTT
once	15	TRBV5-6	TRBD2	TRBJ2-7	CASSFGGGGIYEQYF	TGTGCCAGCAGCTTTGGTGGCGGGGGGATCTACGAGCAGTACTTC
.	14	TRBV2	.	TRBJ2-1	CASSPYPSYNEQFF	TGTGCCAGCAGCCCTTACCCCTCCTACAATGAGCAGTTCTTC
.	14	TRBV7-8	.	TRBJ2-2	CASSRQKTTGELFF	TGTGCCAGCAGCCGACAGAAAACTACCGGGGAGCTGTTTTTT
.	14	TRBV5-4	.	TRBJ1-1	CASSPPQGNTEAFF	TGTGCCAGCAGCCCCCCACAGGGGAACACTGAAGCTTTCTTT
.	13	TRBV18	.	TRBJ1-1	CASSPGMNTEAFF	TGTGCCAGCTCACCTGGGATGAACACTGAAGCTTTCTTT
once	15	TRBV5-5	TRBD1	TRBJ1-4	CASSVPGQGVEKLFF	TGTGCCAGCAGCGTCCCGGGACAGGGGGTTGAAAAACTGTTTTTT
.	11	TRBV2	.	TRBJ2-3	CASSRTDTQYF	TGTGCCAGCAGCCGGACAGATACGCAGTATTTT
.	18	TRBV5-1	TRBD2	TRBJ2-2	CASSLELGLAGITGELFF	TGCGCCAGCAGCTTGGAATTGGGGCTAGCGGGGATTACCGGGGAGCTGTTTTTT